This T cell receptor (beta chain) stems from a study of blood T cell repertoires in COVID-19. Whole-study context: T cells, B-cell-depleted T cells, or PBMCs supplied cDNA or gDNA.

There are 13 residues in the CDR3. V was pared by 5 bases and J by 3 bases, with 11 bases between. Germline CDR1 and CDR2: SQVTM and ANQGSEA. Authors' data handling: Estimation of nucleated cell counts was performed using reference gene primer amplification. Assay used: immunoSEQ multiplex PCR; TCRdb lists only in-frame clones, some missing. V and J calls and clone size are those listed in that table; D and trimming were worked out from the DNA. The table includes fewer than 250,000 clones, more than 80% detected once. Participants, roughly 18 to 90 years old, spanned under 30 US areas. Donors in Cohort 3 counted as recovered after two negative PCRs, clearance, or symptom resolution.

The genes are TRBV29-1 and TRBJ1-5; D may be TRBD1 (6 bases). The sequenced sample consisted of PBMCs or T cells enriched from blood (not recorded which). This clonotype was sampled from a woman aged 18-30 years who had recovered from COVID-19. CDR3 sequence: CSVQTGYNQPQHF. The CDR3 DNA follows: TGCAGCGTTCAGACAGGATACAATCAGCCCCAGCATTTT.